This passage covers 3 T cell receptor beta chains from one sample sequenced in a study of radiotherapy plus CTLA-4 blockade in lung cancer. Sequencing used immunoSEQ multiplex PCR; TCRdb keeps in-frame clones, though not all of them. The data hold 43,000 or so clones, with roughly four fifths observed a single time. Sample: peripheral blood, taken from a patient treated with radiotherapy plus ipilimumab. These TCRs come from a human donor with non-small cell lung cancer who had a complete response to radiotherapy plus ipilimumab.

The V call is TRBV7-9, the J call TRBJ2-7, with 7 bases matching TRBD1. Germline CDR1 SEHNR, CDR2 FQNEAQ (reference sequence). The trim removed 0 bases at V and 7 bases at J, leaving 12 bases unmatched. The CDR3 is 16 residues long. CDR3 bases: TGTGCCAGCAGCTTAGCCCGGACAGCTAAACAGGGGGAGCAGTACTTC. It translates to CASSLARTAKQGEQYF.

The genes are TRBV5-1 and TRBJ1-1; 9 nucleotides agree with TRBD1. The length of the CDR3 is 15 residues. From germline, CDR1 is SGHRS and CDR2 YFSETQ. V lost 0 bases to trimming and J lost 1 base; unmatched junction nucleotides: 1. CDR3 DNA: TGCGCCAGCAGCTTGGGGGGACAGGGGAACACTGAAGCTTTCTTT. Protein product: CASSLGGQGNTEAFF.

The chain joins TRBV12-1 to TRBJ1-4; the table's D call, TRBD1, was not checked against the DNA. TRBV12-1 is labeled a pseudogene. The length of the CDR3 is 15 residues. The CDR3 region has the DNA TGTGCCAGCAGCTTGGGGACAGGACTTAATGAAAAACTGTTTTTT. Protein: CASSLGTGLNEKLFF.